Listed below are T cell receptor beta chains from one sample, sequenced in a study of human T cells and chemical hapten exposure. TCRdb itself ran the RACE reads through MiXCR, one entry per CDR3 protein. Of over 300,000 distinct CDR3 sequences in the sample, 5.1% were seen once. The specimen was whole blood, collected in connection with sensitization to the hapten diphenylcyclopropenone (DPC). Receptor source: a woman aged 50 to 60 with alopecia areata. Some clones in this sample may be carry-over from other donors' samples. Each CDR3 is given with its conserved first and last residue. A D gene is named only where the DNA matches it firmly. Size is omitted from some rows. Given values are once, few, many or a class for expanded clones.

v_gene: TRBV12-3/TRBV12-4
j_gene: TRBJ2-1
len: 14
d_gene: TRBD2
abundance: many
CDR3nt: TGTGCCAGCCAAGGACTAGCGGGAGCGAGAGAGCAGTTCTTC
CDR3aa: CASQGLAGAREQFF

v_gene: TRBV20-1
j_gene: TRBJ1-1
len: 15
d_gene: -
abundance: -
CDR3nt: TGCAGTGCTAGAGATCGATTAGACCCCCGGACTGAAGCTTTCTTT
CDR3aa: CSARDRLDPRTEAFF

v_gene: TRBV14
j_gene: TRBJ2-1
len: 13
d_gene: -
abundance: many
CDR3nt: TGTGCCAGCAGAAGGGACGGATGGGATGAGCAGTTCTTC
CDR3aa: CASRRDGWDEQFF

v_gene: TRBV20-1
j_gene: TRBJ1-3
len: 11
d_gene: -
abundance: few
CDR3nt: TGCAGTGCTAGGAAGGGAAACACCATATATTTT
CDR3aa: CSARKGNTIYF

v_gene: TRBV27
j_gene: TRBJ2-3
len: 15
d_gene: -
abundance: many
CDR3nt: TGTGCCAGCAGTCCCGGGCCGCGCGGCACAGATACGCAGTATTTT
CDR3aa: CASSPGPRGTDTQYF

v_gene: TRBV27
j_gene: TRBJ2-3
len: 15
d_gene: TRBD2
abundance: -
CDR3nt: TGTGCCAGCAGTTTATCAGGTAGCGGGGGAGATACGCAGTATTTT
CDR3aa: CASSLSGSGGDTQYF

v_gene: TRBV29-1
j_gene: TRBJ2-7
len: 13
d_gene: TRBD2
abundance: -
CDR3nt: TGCAGCGTCCACGGCGGGAGAGACTACGAGCAGTACTTC
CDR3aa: CSVHGGRDYEQYF

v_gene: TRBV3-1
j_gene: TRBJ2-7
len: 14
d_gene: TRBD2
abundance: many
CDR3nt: TGTGCCAGCTCGCCGACTAGCGTAACCTACGAGCAGTACTTC
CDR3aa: CASSPTSVTYEQYF

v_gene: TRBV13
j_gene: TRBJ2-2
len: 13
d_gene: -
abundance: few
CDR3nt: TGTGCCAGCAGCCAGTCGGGGACCGGGGAGCTGTTTTTT
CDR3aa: CASSQSGTGELFF

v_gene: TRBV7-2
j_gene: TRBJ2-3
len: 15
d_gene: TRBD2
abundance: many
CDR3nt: TGTGCCAGCAGCTTTAGCGGGGGGGCGAGTGATACGCAGTATTTT
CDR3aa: CASSFSGGASDTQYF

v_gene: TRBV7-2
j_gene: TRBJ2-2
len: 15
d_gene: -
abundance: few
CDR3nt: TGTGCCAGCAGAATCACCGGAGGGTACGCCGGGGAGCTGTTTTTT
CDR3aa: CASRITGGYAGELFF

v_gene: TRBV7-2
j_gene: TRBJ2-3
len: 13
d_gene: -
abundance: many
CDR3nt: TGTGCCAGCAGACCTACTAGCTCGGATACGCAGTATTTT
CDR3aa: CASRPTSSDTQYF